This is a list of T cell receptor beta chains from one sample in a study of beta chain features in type 1 diabetes. This table comes from immunoSEQ multiplex PCR, and its TCRdb copy is limited to in-frame clones, with some not included. This sample has around 360,000 clones, with roughly an eighth found just once. Material for sequencing was naive CD4+ T cells from blood. The source of these receptors is a woman under 30 with type 1 diabetes. CDR3s include the opening cysteine and the closing phenylalanine or tryptophan. The D gene is left open where the match is weak. Size is omitted from some rows. Given values are once, few, many or a class for expanded clones.

V gene: TRBV13; D gene: TRBD1; clone size: few; J gene: TRBJ1-1; CDR3 protein: CASSPRTGMNTEAFF; CDR3 DNA: TGTGCCAGCAGCCCAAGGACAGGGATGAACACTGAAGCTTTCTTT
V gene: TRBV18; D gene: TRBD1; clone size: -; J gene: TRBJ1-1; CDR3 protein: CASSPGQGETEAFF; CDR3 DNA: TGTGCCAGCTCACCGGGACAGGGGGAGACTGAAGCTTTCTTT
V gene: TRBV10-3; D gene: -; clone size: few; J gene: TRBJ2-7; CDR3 protein: CAISGTTYEQYF; CDR3 DNA: TGTGCCATCAGTGGGACAACCTACGAGCAGTACTTC
V gene: TRBV4-3; D gene: -; clone size: -; J gene: TRBJ2-7; CDR3 protein: CASSQVSAGNYEQYF; CDR3 DNA: TGCGCCAGCAGCCAAGTGTCCGCGGGAAACTACGAGCAGTACTTC
V gene: TRBV10-3; D gene: TRBD2; clone size: -; J gene: TRBJ2-7; CDR3 protein: CAISEGGSPSYEQYF; CDR3 DNA: TGTGCCATCAGTGAAGGCGGGAGCCCTTCCTACGAGCAGTACTTC
V gene: TRBV19; D gene: -; clone size: few; J gene: TRBJ2-3; CDR3 protein: CASSPPAGQGTDTQYF; CDR3 DNA: TGTGCCAGTAGTCCACCGGCGGGGCAGGGCACAGATACGCAGTATTTT
V gene: TRBV4-2; D gene: TRBD2; clone size: few; J gene: TRBJ2-3; CDR3 protein: CASSQDPQFRDYRTDTQYF; CDR3 DNA: TGTGCCAGCAGCCAAGATCCTCAGTTCCGGGACTACCGCACAGATACGCAGTATTTT
V gene: TRBV19; D gene: TRBD1; clone size: few; J gene: TRBJ2-3; CDR3 protein: CASTQDRRTDTQYF; CDR3 DNA: TGTGCCAGTACCCAGGACAGGCGCACAGATACGCAGTATTTT
V gene: TRBV5-1; D gene: TRBD2; clone size: -; J gene: TRBJ2-7; CDR3 protein: CASRTSVAHEQYF; CDR3 DNA: TGCGCCAGCAGGACTAGCGTGGCCCACGAGCAGTACTTC
V gene: TRBV11-2; D gene: TRBD1; clone size: -; J gene: TRBJ1-4; CDR3 protein: CARTGTGHEKLFF; CDR3 DNA: TGTGCCAGGACCGGGACAGGGCATGAAAAACTGTTTTTT
V gene: TRBV19; D gene: -; clone size: -; J gene: TRBJ2-5; CDR3 protein: CASSTSKGSQYF; CDR3 DNA: TGTGCCAGTAGCACCTCAAAGGGGTCTCAGTACTTC
V gene: TRBV29-1; D gene: -; clone size: few; J gene: TRBJ2-3; CDR3 protein: CSVSGRLTDTQYF; CDR3 DNA: TGCAGCGTTTCTGGCAGGCTCACAGATACGCAGTATTTT
V gene: TRBV6-5; D gene: -; clone size: few; J gene: TRBJ1-5; CDR3 protein: CAASTQGGNQPQHF; CDR3 DNA: TGTGCCGCCAGCACGCAAGGGGGCAATCAGCCCCAGCATTTT
V gene: TRBV4-3; D gene: -; clone size: few; J gene: TRBJ2-1; CDR3 protein: CASSLYSQGSGPSSYNEQFF; CDR3 DNA: TGCGCCAGCAGCCTATACAGCCAGGGGAGCGGACCGAGCTCCTACAATGAGCAGTTCTTC
V gene: TRBV5-6; D gene: -; clone size: few; J gene: TRBJ1-5; CDR3 protein: CASSARRGGSNQPQHF; CDR3 DNA: TGTGCCAGCAGCGCCCGTCGGGGGGGAAGCAATCAGCCCCAGCATTTT
V gene: TRBV18; D gene: TRBD2; clone size: few; J gene: TRBJ2-7; CDR3 protein: CASSPRGGGPSYEQYF; CDR3 DNA: TGTGCCAGCTCACCTCGGGGCGGGGGGCCCTCCTACGAGCAGTACTTC
V gene: TRBV28; D gene: TRBD2; clone size: few; J gene: TRBJ2-1; CDR3 protein: CASSAAGDKQFF; CDR3 DNA: TGTGCCAGCAGCGCAGCGGGAGACAAGCAGTTCTTC
V gene: TRBV7-3; D gene: -; clone size: few; J gene: TRBJ1-2; CDR3 protein: CASGSGLKNNGYTF; CDR3 DNA: TGTGCCAGCGGCTCCGGACTGAAGAATAATGGCTACACCTTC
V gene: TRBV27; D gene: TRBD1; clone size: -; J gene: TRBJ1-5; CDR3 protein: CASSSGQGAGGNQPQHF; CDR3 DNA: TGTGCCAGCAGTTCGGGACAGGGGGCAGGGGGCAATCAGCCCCAGCATTTT
V gene: TRBV6-4; D gene: -; clone size: -; J gene: TRBJ1-5; CDR3 protein: CASRARGGQPQHF; CDR3 DNA: TGTGCCAGCAGGGCCCGGGGGGGGCAGCCCCAGCATTTT
V gene: TRBV7-9; D gene: TRBD2; clone size: few; J gene: TRBJ2-1; CDR3 protein: CASSPGLAGDKFF; CDR3 DNA: TGTGCCAGCAGCCCTGGACTAGCGGGAGACAAGTTCTTC
V gene: TRBV29-1; D gene: TRBD1; clone size: -; J gene: TRBJ2-1; CDR3 protein: CSVEDWSRGFGEQFF; CDR3 DNA: TGCAGCGTTGAAGATTGGTCCAGGGGGTTCGGTGAGCAGTTCTTC
V gene: TRBV5-1; D gene: -; clone size: few; J gene: TRBJ2-1; CDR3 protein: CASSVIVSSYNEQFF; CDR3 DNA: TGCGCCAGCAGCGTTATAGTTAGCTCCTACAATGAGCAGTTCTTC
V gene: TRBV28; D gene: TRBD2; clone size: few; J gene: TRBJ2-7; CDR3 protein: CASSFGGGRYEQYF; CDR3 DNA: TGTGCCAGCAGTTTCGGGGGGGGACGCTACGAGCAGTACTTC
V gene: TRBV28; D gene: -; clone size: -; J gene: TRBJ2-1; CDR3 protein: CASSTTPNEQFF; CDR3 DNA: TGTGCCAGCAGTACTACCCCGAATGAGCAGTTCTTC
V gene: TRBV19; D gene: -; clone size: -; J gene: TRBJ2-1; CDR3 protein: CASSMTGNEQFF; CDR3 DNA: TGTGCCAGTAGTATGACCGGGAATGAGCAGTTCTTC
V gene: TRBV4-3; D gene: -; clone size: few; J gene: TRBJ2-3; CDR3 protein: CASSQGVAGSNTQYF; CDR3 DNA: TGCGCCAGCAGCCAAGGGGTGGCAGGTTCGAATACGCAGTATTTT
V gene: TRBV18; D gene: TRBD2; clone size: few; J gene: TRBJ2-2; CDR3 protein: CASSPPYSGSNTGELFF; CDR3 DNA: TGTGCCAGCTCACCACCGTATAGCGGGTCGAACACCGGGGAGCTGTTTTTT
V gene: TRBV4-3; D gene: -; clone size: -; J gene: TRBJ2-1; CDR3 protein: CASSHGRGPNEQFF; CDR3 DNA: TGCGCCAGCAGCCACGGGAGGGGGCCCAATGAGCAGTTCTTC
V gene: TRBV11-2; D gene: -; clone size: few; J gene: TRBJ2-1; CDR3 protein: CASSGWQTYNEQFF; CDR3 DNA: TGTGCCAGCAGCGGGTGGCAGACATACAATGAGCAGTTCTTC
V gene: TRBV25-1; D gene: -; clone size: -; J gene: TRBJ2-7; CDR3 protein: CASRVAASYEQYF; CDR3 DNA: TGTGCCAGCAGAGTAGCGGCAAGCTACGAGCAGTACTTC
V gene: TRBV5-4; D gene: -; clone size: few; J gene: TRBJ2-2; CDR3 protein: CASSLASGVPGELFF; CDR3 DNA: TGTGCCAGCAGCTTGGCATCGGGAGTCCCGGGGGAGCTGTTTTTT
V gene: TRBV19; D gene: -; clone size: -; J gene: TRBJ1-1; CDR3 protein: CATRDTLTSEAFF; CDR3 DNA: TGTGCCACAAGGGACACCTTAACTTCTGAAGCTTTCTTT
V gene: TRBV28; D gene: -; clone size: few; J gene: TRBJ2-6; CDR3 protein: CASRGGSGANVLTF; CDR3 DNA: TGTGCCAGCAGGGGAGGCTCTGGGGCCAACGTCCTGACTTTC
V gene: TRBV7-9; D gene: -; clone size: -; J gene: TRBJ1-1; CDR3 protein: CASRSTGMDTEAFF; CDR3 DNA: TGTGCCAGCAGATCAACAGGGATGGACACTGAAGCTTTCTTT
V gene: TRBV6-1; D gene: -; clone size: few; J gene: TRBJ1-1; CDR3 protein: CATSVQGIAEAFF; CDR3 DNA: TGTGCCACCTCCGTACAGGGTATCGCTGAAGCTTTCTTT
V gene: TRBV25-1; D gene: -; clone size: -; J gene: TRBJ1-5; CDR3 protein: CASSEPGAGQPQHF; CDR3 DNA: TGTGCCAGCAGTGAACCTGGGGCAGGGCAGCCCCAGCATTTT
V gene: TRBV29-1; D gene: -; clone size: few; J gene: TRBJ2-7; CDR3 protein: CSVGARGLHEQYF; CDR3 DNA: TGCAGCGTTGGTGCTCGGGGTCTCCACGAGCAGTACTTC
V gene: TRBV5-1; D gene: -; clone size: few; J gene: TRBJ2-1; CDR3 protein: CASSLGGQSNEQFF; CDR3 DNA: TGCGCCAGCAGCTTGGGAGGGCAGAGCAATGAGCAGTTCTTC
V gene: TRBV29-1; D gene: -; clone size: few; J gene: TRBJ1-2; CDR3 protein: CSVWGGYGYTF; CDR3 DNA: TGCAGCGTTTGGGGCGGCTATGGCTACACCTTC
V gene: TRBV9; D gene: TRBD1; clone size: few; J gene: TRBJ2-7; CDR3 protein: CASSRQGAMNEQYF; CDR3 DNA: TGTGCCAGCAGCCGACAGGGGGCCATGAACGAGCAGTACTTC
V gene: TRBV5-1; D gene: TRBD1; clone size: few; J gene: TRBJ2-5; CDR3 protein: CASSLGQGDETQYF; CDR3 DNA: TGCGCCAGCAGCCTAGGACAGGGGGATGAGACCCAGTACTTC
V gene: TRBV29-1; D gene: -; clone size: -; J gene: TRBJ2-7; CDR3 protein: CSARGAKFYEQYF; CDR3 DNA: TGCAGCGCCCGCGGGGCGAAGTTCTACGAGCAGTACTTC
V gene: TRBV18; D gene: TRBD1; clone size: -; J gene: TRBJ1-5; CDR3 protein: CASSPGQVTNQPQHF; CDR3 DNA: TGTGCCAGCTCACCCGGACAGGTGACCAATCAGCCCCAGCATTTT
V gene: TRBV7-9; D gene: -; clone size: few; J gene: TRBJ2-5; CDR3 protein: CASSPPDTLPRVFVTQYF; CDR3 DNA: TGTGCCAGCAGCCCCCCCGACACCTTACCAAGAGTTTTTGTGACCCAGTACTTC
V gene: TRBV2; D gene: TRBD1; clone size: -; J gene: TRBJ1-5; CDR3 protein: CASQSTGGARQPQHF; CDR3 DNA: TGTGCCAGCCAATCGACAGGGGGCGCGAGGCAGCCCCAGCATTTT
V gene: TRBV7-9; D gene: TRBD1; clone size: once; J gene: TRBJ2-1; CDR3 protein: CASSAKDRGFDNEQFF; CDR3 DNA: TGTGCCAGCAGCGCGAAGGACAGGGGATTTGACAATGAGCAGTTCTTC
V gene: TRBV5-1; D gene: -; clone size: few; J gene: TRBJ2-1; CDR3 protein: CASSPTAGAVGEQFF; CDR3 DNA: TGCGCCAGCAGCCCAACGGCAGGGGCGGTTGGTGAGCAGTTCTTC
V gene: TRBV11-2; D gene: -; clone size: -; J gene: TRBJ1-6; CDR3 protein: CASRRPGLRHSPLHF; CDR3 DNA: TGTGCCAGCAGGCGGCCGGGATTAAGGCATTCACCCCTCCACTTT
V gene: TRBV7-9; D gene: -; clone size: -; J gene: TRBJ2-7; CDR3 protein: CASSGYRDPYEQYF; CDR3 DNA: TGTGCCAGCAGCGGTTACAGGGATCCCTACGAGCAGTACTTC
V gene: TRBV21-1; D gene: -; clone size: -; J gene: TRBJ2-3; CDR3 protein: CASSPWRSTQYF; CDR3 DNA: TGTGCCAGCAGCCCGTGGAGAAGTACGCAGTATTTT
V gene: TRBV20-1; D gene: -; clone size: few; J gene: TRBJ2-7; CDR3 protein: CSVSRGAEQYF; CDR3 DNA: TGCAGTGTTAGCAGGGGAGCCGAGCAGTACTTC
V gene: TRBV21-1; D gene: -; clone size: few; J gene: TRBJ1-1; CDR3 protein: CASSKGGENTEAFF; CDR3 DNA: TGTGCCAGCAGCAAAGGCGGTGAAAACACTGAAGCTTTCTTT
V gene: TRBV5-1; D gene: TRBD1; clone size: -; J gene: TRBJ1-2; CDR3 protein: CASSLGMTGMNYGYTF; CDR3 DNA: TGCGCCAGCAGCTTGGGGATGACAGGGATGAACTATGGCTACACCTTC
V gene: TRBV7-9; D gene: -; clone size: -; J gene: TRBJ2-2; CDR3 protein: CASSPTSTGELFF; CDR3 DNA: TGTGCCAGCAGCCCCACTAGTACCGGGGAGCTGTTTTTT